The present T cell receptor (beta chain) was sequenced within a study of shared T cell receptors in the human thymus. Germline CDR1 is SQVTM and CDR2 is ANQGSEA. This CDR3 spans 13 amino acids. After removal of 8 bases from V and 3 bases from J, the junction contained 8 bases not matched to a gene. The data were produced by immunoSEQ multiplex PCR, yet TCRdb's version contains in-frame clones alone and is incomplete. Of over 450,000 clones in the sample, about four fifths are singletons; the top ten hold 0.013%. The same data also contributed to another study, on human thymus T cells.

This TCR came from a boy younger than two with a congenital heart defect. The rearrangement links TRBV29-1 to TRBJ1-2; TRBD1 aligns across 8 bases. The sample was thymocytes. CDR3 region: CSTLWTGHYGYTF. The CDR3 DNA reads TGCAGCACCCTTTGGACAGGGCACTATGGCTACACCTTC.